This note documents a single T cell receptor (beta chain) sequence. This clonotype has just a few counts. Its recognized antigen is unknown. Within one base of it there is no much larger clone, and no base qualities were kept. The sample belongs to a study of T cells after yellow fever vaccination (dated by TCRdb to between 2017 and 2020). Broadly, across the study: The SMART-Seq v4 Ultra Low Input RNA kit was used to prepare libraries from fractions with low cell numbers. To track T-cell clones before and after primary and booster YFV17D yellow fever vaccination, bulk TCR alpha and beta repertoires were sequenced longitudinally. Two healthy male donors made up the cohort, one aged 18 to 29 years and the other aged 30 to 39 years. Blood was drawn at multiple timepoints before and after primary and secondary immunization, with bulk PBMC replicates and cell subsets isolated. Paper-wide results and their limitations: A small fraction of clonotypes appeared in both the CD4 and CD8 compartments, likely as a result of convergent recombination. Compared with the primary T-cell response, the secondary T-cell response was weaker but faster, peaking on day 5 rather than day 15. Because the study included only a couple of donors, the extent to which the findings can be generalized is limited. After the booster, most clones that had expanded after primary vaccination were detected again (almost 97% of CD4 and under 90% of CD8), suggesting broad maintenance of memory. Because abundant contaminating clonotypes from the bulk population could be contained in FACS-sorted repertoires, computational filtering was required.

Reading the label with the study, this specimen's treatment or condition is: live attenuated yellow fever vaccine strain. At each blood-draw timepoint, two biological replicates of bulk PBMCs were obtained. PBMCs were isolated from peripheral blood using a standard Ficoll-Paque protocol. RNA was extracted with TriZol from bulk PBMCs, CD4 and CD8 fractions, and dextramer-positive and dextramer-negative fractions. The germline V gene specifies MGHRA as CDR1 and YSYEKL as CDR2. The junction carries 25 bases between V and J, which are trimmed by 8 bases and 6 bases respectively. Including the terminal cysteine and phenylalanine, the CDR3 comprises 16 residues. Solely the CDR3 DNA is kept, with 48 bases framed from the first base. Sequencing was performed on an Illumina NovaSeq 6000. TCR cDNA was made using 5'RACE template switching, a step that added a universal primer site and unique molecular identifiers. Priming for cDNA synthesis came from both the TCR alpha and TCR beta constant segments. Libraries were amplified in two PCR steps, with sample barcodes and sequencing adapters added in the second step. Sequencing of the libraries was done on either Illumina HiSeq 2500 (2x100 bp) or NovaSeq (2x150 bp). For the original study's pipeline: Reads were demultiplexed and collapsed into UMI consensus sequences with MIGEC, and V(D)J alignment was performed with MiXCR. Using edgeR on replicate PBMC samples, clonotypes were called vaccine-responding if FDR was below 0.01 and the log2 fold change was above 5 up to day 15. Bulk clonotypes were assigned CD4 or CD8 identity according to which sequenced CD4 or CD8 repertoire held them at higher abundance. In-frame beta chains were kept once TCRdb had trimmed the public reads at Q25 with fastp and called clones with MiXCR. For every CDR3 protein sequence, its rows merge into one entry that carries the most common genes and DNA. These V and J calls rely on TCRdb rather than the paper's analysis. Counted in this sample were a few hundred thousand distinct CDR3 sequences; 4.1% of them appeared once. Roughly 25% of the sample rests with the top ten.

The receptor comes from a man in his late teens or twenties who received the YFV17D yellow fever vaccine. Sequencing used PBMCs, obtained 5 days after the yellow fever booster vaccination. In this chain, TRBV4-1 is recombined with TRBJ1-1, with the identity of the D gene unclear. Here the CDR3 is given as CASLPARTTTYAEAFF. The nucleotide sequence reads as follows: TGCGCCAGCCTCCCGGCCCGGACTACAACCTACGCTGAAGCTTTCTTT.